Presented here are 19 T cell receptor beta chains from one specimen sequenced in a study of cytomegalovirus exposure and HLA in healthy donors. Profiling relied on immunoSEQ multiplex PCR, and the TCRdb table lists in-frame clones only, not all of them. This table has 100,000 to 150,000 clones, around nine tenths appearing once. Material: PBMCs. These receptors were taken from a woman under 30 in good health and CMV-seronegative.

J is TRBJ2-7 and V is TRBV28; TRBD1 agrees at 7 bases. The CDR3 runs to 14 residues. V lost 2 bases to trimming and J lost 5 bases; unmatched junction nucleotides: 6. Germline CDR1 and CDR2: MDHEN and SYDVKM. CDR3 protein: CASSLIQGTHEQYF. The CDR3 DNA reads as TGTGCCAGCAGTTTAATACAGGGGACCCACGAGCAGTACTTC. Together with reference TRBV28 and TRBJ2-7, the CDR3 gives the full variable domain: DVKVTQSSRYLVKRTGEKVFLECVQDMDHENMFWYRQDPGLGLRLIYFSYDVKMKEKGDIPEGYSVSREKKERFSLILESASTNQTSMYLCASSLIQGTHEQYFGPGTRLTVT.

This clone was observed once. This chain joins TRBV9 and TRBJ2-1, with 13 positions matching TRBD2. Trimming removed 4 bases from V and 7 bases from J; junction bases left unmatched: 5. Germline V gene sequence: CDR1 SGDLS, CDR2 YYNGEE. This CDR3 region has 15 residues. CDR3 coding DNA: TGTGCCAGCAGCCCGGGACTAGCGGGAATAAATGAGCAGTTCTTC. It specifies CASSPGLAGINEQFF.

The CDR3 spells CASSVGGSGRETQYF. The CDR3 DNA follows: TGTGCCAGCAGCGTAGGTGGTAGCGGGAGGGAGACCCAGTACTTC. The V and J genes are TRBV9 and TRBJ2-5, with 10 bases matching TRBD2. The V segment lost 0 bases and the J segment 5 bases; nucleotides outside the gene matches: 4. Germline V CDR1 and CDR2: SGDLS, YYNGEE. There are 15 residues in the CDR3.

In this sample, this clone turned up a few times. The chain is built from TRBV9 and TRBJ1-1; perhaps TRBD1 as D (5 bases). Trimming removed 3 bases at V and 4 bases at J, with 10 bases between. The CDR3 is made up of 13 amino acids. Germline V gives CDR1 SGDLS, CDR2 YYNGEE. CDR3 bases: TGTGCCAGCAGCGCGGGACTTTCCACTGAAGCTTTCTTT. Protein product: CASSAGLSTEAFF.

This sequence joins TRBV4-3 and TRBJ2-3; D is unclear. Trimming shortened V by 0 bases and J by 5 bases, and 6 bases separated the two germline ends. The CDR3 has 13 amino acids. In germline, CDR1 is LGHNA, CDR2 YSLEER. The CDR3 loop reads CASSQDPGDTQYF. In DNA, the CDR3 is TGCGCCAGCAGCCAAGATCCCGGAGATACGCAGTATTTT.

The CDR3 sequence: CASRNSEPASYNEQFF. The CDR3 DNA reads TGTGCCAGCAGGAATAGCGAGCCGGCCTCCTACAATGAGCAGTTCTTC. The chain uses TRBV11-2 and TRBJ2-1, with D maybe TRBD2 (5 bases). V lost 6 bases to trimming and J lost 0 bases, with 15 bases between them. The CDR3 runs to 16 residues. Germline V lookup: CDR1 SGHAT, CDR2 FQNNGV.

The chain is built from TRBV5-5 and TRBJ2-7, with D perhaps TRBD1 (6 bases). The CDR3 totals 13 residues. In germline, CDR1 is SGHKS, CDR2 YYEKEE (reference sequence). The germline V and J ends were trimmed by 4 bases and 3 bases, with 11 bases remaining between them. For the CDR3, the DNA is TGTGCCAGCAGCGCGGACAGCCTCTACGAGCAGTACTTC. As protein: CASSADSLYEQYF.

This rearrangement joins TRBV28 to TRBJ1-1; D is uncertain. The CDR3 sequence is 13 residues long. Trimming removed 8 bases at V and 0 bases at J, with 10 bases between. Germline values: CDR1 MDHEN, CDR2 SYDVKM. This chain's CDR3 is CASLPSLNTEAFF. As DNA, the CDR3 is TGTGCCAGCCTCCCTAGCCTGAACACTGAAGCTTTCTTT. The variable domain in full, completed from reference TRBV28 and TRBJ1-1, reads DVKVTQSSRYLVKRTGEKVFLECVQDMDHENMFWYRQDPGLGLRLIYFSYDVKMKEKGDIPEGYSVSREKKERFSLILESASTNQTSMYLCASLPSLNTEAFFGQGTRLTVV.

This clone was seen a single time. The V call is TRBV7-9, the J call TRBJ2-7, with D possibly being TRBD2 (6 bases). This CDR3 contains 14 residues. CDR1 SEHNR and CDR2 FQNEAQ come from the germline V gene (reference sequence). Trimming shortened V by 5 bases and J by 0 bases, and 11 bases separated the two germline ends. For the CDR3, the DNA is TGTGCCAGCAGCCAGGTGGGGGGCTCCTACGAGCAGTACTTC. It encodes CASSQVGGSYEQYF. The variable domain in full, completed from reference TRBV7-9 and TRBJ2-7, reads DTGVSQNPRHKITKRGQNVTFRCDPISEHNRLYWYRQTLGQGPEFLTYFQNEAQLEKSRLLSDRFSAERPKGSFSTLEIQRTEQGDSAMYLCASSQVGGSYEQYFGPGTRLTVT.

Only one count was recorded for this clone. CDR3 loop: CASRPTGGPYEQYF. CDR3 sequence (DNA): TGTGCCAGCAGACCGACAGGGGGCCCCTACGAGCAGTACTTC. The chain couples TRBV6-5 to TRBJ2-7; 10 bases line up with TRBD1. CDR1 is MNHEY and CDR2 is SVGAGI in the germline V gene. The CDR3 extends over 14 amino acids. V lost 6 bases to trimming and J lost 2 bases; unmatched junction nucleotides: 4.

The count of this clone is one. The chain combines TRBV19 with TRBJ2-1, with 12 bases aligning to TRBD2. The CDR3 covers 16 residues. CDR1 is LNHDA and CDR2 is SQIVND in the germline V gene (reference sequence). Trimming at V came to 3 bases and at J to 4 bases, leaving 4 bases not matched to a gene. Here the CDR3 reads CASSILTSGGYNEQFF. The CDR3 bases are TGTGCCAGTAGTATCCTAACTAGCGGGGGGTACAATGAGCAGTTCTTC.

J is TRBJ2-2 and V is TRBV28; 7 bases agree with TRBD1. Germline CDR1 is MDHEN and CDR2 is SYDVKM. The CDR3 is 15 amino acids. The V segment lost 6 bases and the J segment 3 bases; nucleotides outside the gene matches: 7. CDR3 DNA: TGTGCCAGCAGCGCCGGGACAGAACACACCGGGGAGCTGTTTTTT. The encoded protein is CASSAGTEHTGELFF.

This CDR3 is CSVARGQETQYF. The CDR3 DNA reads as TGCAGCGTTGCCCGGGGGCAAGAGACCCAGTACTTC. The gene calls are TRBV29-1 and TRBJ2-5; weak D call: TRBD2 (6 bases). The CDR3 length is 12 residues. The V end lost 4 bases, the J end lost 2 bases, and 8 bases lay between the germline ends. The V gene's germline CDR1 is SQVTM and CDR2 ANQGSEA. Filled out from reference TRBV29-1 and TRBJ2-5, the complete variable domain reads SAVISQKPSRDICQRGTSLTIQCQVDSQVTMMFWYRQQPGQSLTLIATANQGSEATYESGFVIDKFPISRPNLTFSTLTVSNMSPEDSSIYLCSVARGQETQYFGPGTRLLVL.

The chain recombines TRBV27 with TRBJ2-1; D may be TRBD1 (6 bases). Per germline, CDR1 MNHEY and CDR2 SMNVEV (reference sequence). This CDR3 spans 15 amino acids. V lost 10 bases to trimming and J lost 4 bases, with 20 bases between them. CDR3 in amino acids: CATKQGLASYNEQFF. For the CDR3, the DNA is TGTGCCACGAAGCAGGGGCTAGCTTCTTACAATGAGCAGTTCTTC.

The chain carries TRBV10-1 and TRBJ2-5, with TRBD2 matching over 11 bases. The J segment lost 1 base and the V segment lost 6 bases, leaving 7 bases of the junction unmatched. The CDR3 runs 16 residues. CDR1 is WNHNN and CDR2 is SYGVQD in the germline V gene (reference sequence). The CDR3 DNA is TGCGCCAGCAGACTTCGACTAGCGGGAACCCAAGAGACCCAGTACTTC. It yields the protein CASRLRLAGTQETQYF.

J is TRBJ1-4 and V is TRBV5-1; D is uncertain. This CDR3 is built from 17 residues. Germline assignment: CDR1 SGHRS and CDR2 YFSETQ. Trimming left V 0 bases short and J 0 bases short, with 12 bases between. The CDR3 bases are TGCGCCAGCAGCTTGGGCACTTCCCCCTCAACTAATGAAAAACTGTTTTTT. The encoded protein is CASSLGTSPSTNEKLFF.

The chain employs TRBV18 and TRBJ2-3, with TRBD2 matching 12 bases. Germline V lookup: CDR1 KGHSH, CDR2 LQKENI. Trimming at V came to 6 bases and at J to 2 bases, leaving 9 bases not matched to a gene. This CDR3 has 17 residues. The chain's CDR3 is CASSPTSGRPATDTQYF. CDR3 DNA sequence: TGTGCCAGCTCCCCTACTAGCGGGAGGCCGGCCACAGATACGCAGTATTTT. Full variable domain (missing parts from reference TRBV18 and TRBJ2-3): NAGVMQNPRHLVRRRGQEARLRCSPMKGHSHVYWYRQLPEEGLKFMVYLQKENIIDESGMPKERFSAEFPKEGPSILRIQQVVRGDSAAYFCASSPTSGRPATDTQYFGPGTRLTVL.

The rearrangement uses TRBV28 and TRBJ2-3; weak D call: TRBD2 (7 bases). The length of the CDR3 is 18 residues. The germline V gene has CDR1 MDHEN and CDR2 SYDVKM. Trimming took off 3 bases at V and 1 base at J, with 20 bases between the two ends. The CDR3 sequence is CASSFARGAGTGTDTQYF. The CDR3 DNA reads TGTGCCAGCAGTTTTGCACGGGGGGCCGGGACGGGCACAGATACGCAGTATTTT.

The CDR3 DNA reads as TGCGCCAGCAGCCAAGTCTCTAGCGGGAGTTCGACAGATACGCAGTATTTT. Protein sequence: CASSQVSSGSSTDTQYF. The V gene is TRBV4-1, the J gene TRBJ2-3, with 10 bases aligning to TRBD2. Germline CDR1 reads MGHRA; CDR2 reads YSYEKL. The trim removed 1 base at V and 3 bases at J, leaving 7 bases unmatched. The CDR3 runs to 17 residues.